These T cell receptor beta chains were read from a single sample in a study of blood T cells in healthy people across ages. TCRdb itself ran the 5' RACE reads through MiXCR, one entry per CDR3 protein. The data contain around 780,000 distinct CDR3 sequences, roughly 56% of them singletons. The specimen was blood. The origin of the receptors is a man aged 35 to 55 in good health. The CDR3 runs from the conserved cysteine through the conserved F or W. The order of the fields is clone size, D gene, V gene, J gene, CDR3 DNA, CDR3 protein. The D gene is left open where the match is weak. Clone size is not always given. Where it is, it says once, few, many or a class for expanded clones.

>.|.|TRBV29-1|TRBJ1-2
TGCAGCGTTCGACAGCATCCTAACTATGGCTACACCTTC
CSVRQHPNYGYTF
>.|TRBD1|TRBV10-3|TRBJ2-5
TGTGCCATCAGTGGGGGACAGGGAGGAGAGACCCAGTACTTC
CAISGGQGGETQYF
>few|TRBD1|TRBV5-1|TRBJ2-5
TGCGCCAGCAACCTATTCCGGGACAGAGAAGAGACCCAGTACTTC
CASNLFRDREETQYF
>.|TRBD1|TRBV18|TRBJ1-1
TGTGCCAGCTCACAACCGGGACAGGGGGCTACTGAAGCTTTCTTT
CASSQPGQGATEAFF
>few|.|TRBV11-2|TRBJ2-3
TGTGCCAGCAGCTTCCGCCTAGACACAGATACGCAGTATTTT
CASSFRLDTDTQYF
>.|.|TRBV27|TRBJ2-7
TGTGCCAGCAGTTCCGGGGCAGGGCCTTTCTACGAGCAGTACTTC
CASSSGAGPFYEQYF
>.|.|TRBV28|TRBJ1-5
TGTGCCAGCAGTTTAGCTCAGGGTAGATCAAATCAGCCCCAGCATTTT
CASSLAQGRSNQPQHF
>.|.|TRBV7-2|TRBJ1-2
TGTGCCAGCAGCTTAGCAGAACAGGGTTCGGGCTACACCTTC
CASSLAEQGSGYTF
>.|.|TRBV7-3|TRBJ2-3
TGTGCCAGCAGCTTAACAGGACGTGGGCCTGATGGTACAGATACGCAGTATTTT
CASSLTGRGPDGTDTQYF
>many|.|TRBV7-9|TRBJ2-3
TGTGCCAGCAGCCAAACCGTAGATACGCAGTATTTT
CASSQTVDTQYF
>few|.|TRBV2|TRBJ2-5
TGTGCCAGCTCGTGGGAAGAGACCCAGTACTTC
CASSWEETQYF